The 11 T cell receptor beta chains below come from one sample, sequenced in a study of CD8+CD57+ T cells in acquired aplastic anemia. CDR3 and TCR beta VDJ profiling relied on genomic DNA as the template. Via MiXCR, TCRdb re-called the reads, giving one row per CDR3 protein. The profile shows about 190,000 distinct CDR3 sequences, approximately 50% of them singletons. Sequenced material: sorted CD4+, CD8+, or CD8+CD57+ T cells (not recorded which) from PBMCs. Source of these receptors: a human donor in good health, serving as a control.

CDR3: CASSPPGTSGDETQYF. In DNA, the CDR3 is TGTGCCAGCTCACCACCCGGGACTAGCGGGGATGAGACCCAGTACTTC. The gene calls are TRBV12-3 or TRBV12-4 and TRBJ2-5; 13 nucleotides agree with TRBD2. Trimming removed 8 bases from V and 5 bases from J; junction bases left unmatched: 11. The CDR3 length is 16 residues.

This clonotype was seen repeatedly, ten times or more. The CDR3 nucleotides read TGTGCCAGCAGTTTGCTCAGACAGATTCACACTGAAGCTTTCTTT. Protein sequence: CASSLLRQIHTEAFF. This chain uses TRBV12-3 or TRBV12-4 with TRBJ1-1, with D possibly matching TRBD1 (5 bases). V was pared by 3 bases and J by 3 bases, with 14 bases between. This CDR3 is 15 amino acids long.

V is TRBV20-1 and J is TRBJ2-2; tentatively, D is TRBD2 (5 bases). The CDR3 extends over 14 amino acids. The germline V gene encodes CDR1 DFQATT and CDR2 SNEGSKA (reference sequence). The V end lost 4 bases, the J end lost 1 base, and 10 bases lay between the germline ends. The CDR3 nucleotides read TGCAGTGCTAATTCGGGGATGAACACCGGGGAGCTGTTTTTT. Translated, it gives CSANSGMNTGELFF.

This chain uses TRBV7-2 with TRBJ2-5, with 11 bases lining up with TRBD2. This CDR3 is 16 amino acids long. V trimming: 6 bases; J trimming: 1 base; junction bases outside the gene matches: 7. The germline gives CDR1 SGHTA, CDR2 FQGNSA. The CDR3 DNA follows: TGTGCCAGCAGTCAAACTAGCGGGGGACCCCAAGAGACCCAGTACTTC. Protein sequence: CASSQTSGGPQETQYF. Full variable domain (remainder filled in from reference TRBV7-2 and TRBJ2-5): GAGVSQSPSNKVTEKGKDVELRCDPISGHTALYWYRQSLGQGLEFLIYFQGNSAPDKSGLPSDRFSAERTGGSVSTLTIQRTQQEDSAVYLCASSQTSGGPQETQYFGPGTRLLVL.

This chain connects TRBV2 to TRBJ2-5, with D perhaps matching TRBD2 (5 bases). Per the germline V gene, CDR1 is SNHLY and CDR2 is FYNNEI. With 6 bases removed from V and 5 bases from J, the gap between germline ends came to 10 bases. The CDR3 is 12 residues long. The CDR3 region has the DNA TGTGCCAGCAGCACTAGGGCGGAGACCCAGTACTTC. Its protein product is CASSTRAETQYF.

V usage is TRBV10-3 and J usage is TRBJ2-2, with D maybe TRBD1 (6 bases). The CDR3 length is 16 residues. Germline-derived CDR1 and CDR2 are ENHRY and SYGVKD. Trimming removed 6 bases from V and 8 bases from J, with 22 bases in between. Written as DNA, the CDR3 is TGTGCCATCAGCCAGGGGTTGAATACAAGCGAGGGGGAGCTGTTTTTT. Residues: CAISQGLNTSEGELFF.

The V and J genes are TRBV19 and TRBJ1-6; D might be TRBD1 (6 bases). The CDR3 sequence is 15 residues long. Between the trimmed V and J ends, which lost 1 base and 5 bases, there was a span of 9 bases. The germline gives CDR1 LNHDA, CDR2 SQIVND (reference sequence). The CDR3 sequence is CASSIVQGHNSPLHF. Written as DNA, the CDR3 is TGTGCCAGTAGTATAGTACAGGGTCATAATTCACCCCTCCACTTT.

The chain links TRBV7-2 to TRBJ2-5; D uncertain. This CDR3 is 15 amino acids long. The V end was cut by 1 base, the J end by 3 bases, with 12 bases between. The germline V gene encodes CDR1 SGHTA and CDR2 FQGNSA. The CDR3, as DNA: TGTGCCAGCAGCTTAGTTGGGCCGGTGGAAGAGACCCAGTACTTC. It translates to CASSLVGPVEETQYF.

V is TRBV10-3 and J is TRBJ1-2; maybe TRBD1 (5 bases). The CDR3 runs 13 residues. The germline gives CDR1 ENHRY, CDR2 SYGVKD. Trimming took 6 bases from V and 6 from J, leaving 14 bases between them. The CDR3 protein is CAIREEGKDGYTF. The CDR3 bases are TGTGCCATCAGGGAGGAGGGGAAGGATGGCTACACCTTC.

This chain links TRBV10-3 with TRBJ2-2, with TRBD1 matching over 10 bases. V lost 3 bases, J lost 3 bases, and 4 bases stayed unmatched. This CDR3 region has 16 residues. Per the germline V gene, CDR1 is ENHRY and CDR2 is SYGVKD. The CDR3 nucleotides are TGTGCCATCAGTGAACAGGGACAGGGGTACACCGGGGAGCTGTTTTTT. This sequence encodes CAISEQGQGYTGELFF.

This clonotype was seen at least ten times. The CDR3 loop reads CSAQQGSQATYEQYF. The CDR3 bases are TGCAGTGCGCAGCAGGGGAGCCAGGCGACCTACGAGCAGTACTTC. The rearrangement uses TRBV20-1 and TRBJ2-7; tentative D call: TRBD1 (6 bases). V was trimmed by 6 bases and J by 2 bases, leaving 20 bases between them. The CDR3 extends over 15 amino acids. The germline V gene encodes CDR1 DFQATT and CDR2 SNEGSKA (reference sequence).